These 2 T cell receptor beta chains were all obtained from the same sample, sequenced in a study of OX40 agonist ivuxolimab in advanced cancers. Profiling relied on immunoSEQ multiplex PCR, and the TCRdb table lists in-frame clones only, not all of them. The data show 60,000 or so clones, more than 75% seen once. The specimen comprised CD4+ or CD8+ T cells sorted from blood, sampled in a trial of the OX40 agonist ivuxolimab. The source is an adult with an advanced solid tumor such as melanoma, head and neck, liver or kidney cancer.

The V and J genes are TRBV27 and TRBJ1-2; possible D gene TRBD1, 5 bases. The V end lost 7 bases, the J end lost 2 bases, and 20 bases lay between the germline ends. The CDR3 sequence is 16 residues long. Looked up from germline, CDR1 is MNHEY and CDR2 is SMNVEV (reference sequence). In nucleotides, the CDR3 is TGTGCCAGCACCTCCAACGCTGTGGGACTAAACTATGGCTACACCTTC. Residues: CASTSNAVGLNYGYTF.

V gene TRBV6-1 combines with J gene TRBJ2-3, with D perhaps matching TRBD1 (6 bases). The CDR3 is 13 residues long. Deletions cut 3 bases from V and 13 bases from J, with 17 bases between. Per germline, CDR1 MNHNS and CDR2 SASEGT. The CDR3 reads CASSESGDRSKYF. The DNA for the CDR3 is TGTGCCAGCAGTGAGTCAGGGGACCGGTCGAAGTATTTT.